This is a list of T cell receptor beta chains from one sample in a study of high-grade serous ovarian cancer treatment subgroups. TCRdb keeps only in-frame clones here, not all; method: immunoSEQ multiplex PCR. The sample shows about 5,700 clones, 60% to 85% of them seen only once. Sequenced input: tumor tissue. The receptors here all came from a human donor with high-grade serous ovarian cancer. The conserved cysteine and the conserved F or W are not part of the CDR3 here. A D gene is named only where the DNA matches it firmly.

j_call: TRBJ2-7
v_call: TRBV30
d_call: .
cdr3_aa: AWKRYEQY

j_call: TRBJ2-1
v_call: TRBV2
d_call: .
cdr3_aa: ASSDAEGTYNEQF

j_call: TRBJ1-6
v_call: TRBV27
d_call: TRBD1
cdr3_aa: ASSLDRGRSPLH

j_call: TRBJ1-5
v_call: TRBV6-1
d_call: .
cdr3_aa: ASSEGARGNQPQH

j_call: TRBJ1-1
v_call: TRBV29-1
d_call: TRBD1
cdr3_aa: SVTGQGIFTEAF

j_call: TRBJ2-7
v_call: TRBV19
d_call: .
cdr3_aa: ASSIGGSGSPTPYEQY

j_call: TRBJ2-2
v_call: TRBV30
d_call: TRBD1
cdr3_aa: AWRTGGAEVGELF

j_call: TRBJ1-3
v_call: TRBV6-5
d_call: .
cdr3_aa: ASGTLSGNTIY

j_call: TRBJ2-5
v_call: TRBV2
d_call: .
cdr3_aa: ASAGGGEPETQY

j_call: TRBJ1-2
v_call: TRBV18
d_call: TRBD1
cdr3_aa: ASSPGTGDYGYT

j_call: TRBJ1-2
v_call: TRBV29-1
d_call: .
cdr3_aa: SVGRQVEVGYT

j_call: TRBJ2-3
v_call: TRBV5-1
d_call: TRBD2
cdr3_aa: ASRLLAGGHADTQY

j_call: TRBJ1-1
v_call: TRBV12-5
d_call: TRBD1
cdr3_aa: ASGLTAGGRTEAF

j_call: TRBJ1-6
v_call: TRBV19
d_call: TRBD1
cdr3_aa: ASSRQGGFSPLH

j_call: TRBJ2-3
v_call: TRBV7-8
d_call: .
cdr3_aa: ASSSPRADTQY

j_call: TRBJ2-5
v_call: TRBV7-2
d_call: TRBD2
cdr3_aa: ASTPGGGPQETQY

j_call: TRBJ1-2
v_call: TRBV30
d_call: .
cdr3_aa: AWVGESYGYT

j_call: TRBJ1-5
v_call: TRBV27
d_call: TRBD1
cdr3_aa: ASGSWEGTENQPQH

j_call: TRBJ1-5
v_call: TRBV30
d_call: .
cdr3_aa: AWSGGGSNQPQH

j_call: TRBJ1-2
v_call: TRBV7-9
d_call: .
cdr3_aa: ASSFSSRGGYT

j_call: TRBJ2-1
v_call: TRBV27
d_call: TRBD2
cdr3_aa: ASSLRLAGATSSYNEQF

j_call: TRBJ1-5
v_call: TRBV19
d_call: TRBD1
cdr3_aa: AVRQGTGNQPQH

j_call: TRBJ2-6
v_call: TRBV6-6
d_call: .
cdr3_aa: ASTIQGSGANVLT

j_call: TRBJ1-2
v_call: TRBV7-9
d_call: .
cdr3_aa: ASSLGTDRRLNGYT

j_call: TRBJ2-5
v_call: TRBV7-2
d_call: .
cdr3_aa: ASSLGSGKETQY

j_call: TRBJ1-2
v_call: TRBV5-1
d_call: .
cdr3_aa: ASSSGQNYGYT

j_call: TRBJ1-1
v_call: TRBV5-6
d_call: .
cdr3_aa: ASEQGFSEAF

j_call: TRBJ1-1
v_call: TRBV27
d_call: .
cdr3_aa: ASSSWDNTEAF

j_call: TRBJ1-6
v_call: TRBV7-9
d_call: .
cdr3_aa: ASSLGGIANSPLH

j_call: TRBJ2-4
v_call: TRBV6-4
d_call: TRBD2
cdr3_aa: ASSDSILAGGQEENIQY

j_call: TRBJ2-5
v_call: TRBV14
d_call: TRBD1
cdr3_aa: ASSPGQQETQY

j_call: TRBJ2-5
v_call: TRBV27
d_call: .
cdr3_aa: ASSDAETRAFQY

j_call: TRBJ2-2
v_call: TRBV27
d_call: .
cdr3_aa: ASSSAGKVRELF

j_call: TRBJ2-4
v_call: TRBV7-8
d_call: TRBD2
cdr3_aa: ASSLVSGGSRDIQY

j_call: TRBJ1-2
v_call: TRBV30
d_call: .
cdr3_aa: AWSVFGGRSGYT

j_call: TRBJ1-4
v_call: TRBV7-2
d_call: TRBD1
cdr3_aa: ASSLGQNNEKLF

j_call: TRBJ1-3
v_call: TRBV5-8
d_call: .
cdr3_aa: ASSLAWGTIY

j_call: TRBJ2-7
v_call: TRBV29-1
d_call: TRBD1
cdr3_aa: SAGQGVYEQY

j_call: TRBJ2-3
v_call: TRBV18
d_call: TRBD1
cdr3_aa: ASSPPMTGGADTQY

j_call: TRBJ2-5
v_call: TRBV10-3
d_call: TRBD1
cdr3_aa: AIGPGQGALETQY

j_call: TRBJ1-3
v_call: TRBV30
d_call: .
cdr3_aa: AWFPDSRGNTIY

j_call: TRBJ2-2
v_call: TRBV10-2
d_call: .
cdr3_aa: ASRDGTGELF

j_call: TRBJ2-1
v_call: TRBV27
d_call: .
cdr3_aa: ASSHRLDRSSYNEQF

j_call: TRBJ2-3
v_call: TRBV9
d_call: TRBD2
cdr3_aa: ASSVLGGTTDTQY

j_call: TRBJ1-2
v_call: TRBV6-6
d_call: .
cdr3_aa: ASSSPGQSNYGYT

j_call: TRBJ2-3
v_call: TRBV28
d_call: .
cdr3_aa: ASSFVAGTDTQY

j_call: TRBJ1-6
v_call: TRBV9
d_call: .
cdr3_aa: ASSREQGTYNSPLH

j_call: TRBJ1-2
v_call: TRBV11-2
d_call: TRBD1
cdr3_aa: ASSPLDRANYGYT

j_call: TRBJ2-1
v_call: TRBV4-3
d_call: .
cdr3_aa: ASSLSWIGSDEQF

j_call: .
v_call: TRBV19
d_call: TRBD2
cdr3_aa: ASRLTGTSSYEQY

j_call: TRBJ1-5
v_call: TRBV19
d_call: .
cdr3_aa: ASKTNRGHSNQPQH

j_call: TRBJ2-7
v_call: TRBV11-3
d_call: TRBD1
cdr3_aa: ASSQTGTGNYEQY

j_call: TRBJ2-2
v_call: TRBV7-8
d_call: .
cdr3_aa: ASSATRAERELF

j_call: TRBJ1-2
v_call: TRBV27
d_call: .
cdr3_aa: ASSLYSTVNYGYT